Listed below are T cell receptor beta chains from one sample, sequenced in a study of T cells after yellow fever vaccination. TCRdb itself ran the 5' RACE reads through MiXCR, one entry per CDR3 protein. The sample holds about 300,000 distinct CDR3 sequences, approximately 4% seen once. The specimen was PBMCs, collected 5 days after the yellow fever booster vaccination. The receptors shown here come from a man between 18 and 29 years old who received the YFV17D yellow fever vaccine. CDR3s include the opening cysteine and the closing phenylalanine or tryptophan. The D gene is left open where the match is weak. Size tells how often a clone was seen (once, few, many) or the class of an expanded clone, and some rows leave it out.

v_call	j_call	clone_size	d_call	cdr3_nt	cdr3_aa
TRBV27	TRBJ1-2	many	-	TGTGCCAGCAGTTTGTCAGGGTTCTATGGCTACACCTTC	CASSLSGFYGYTF
TRBV5-6	TRBJ2-2	few	-	TGTGCCAGCAGCCCTTTGGTTTCCGGGGAGCTGTTTTTT	CASSPLVSGELFF
TRBV4-1	TRBJ2-1	-	TRBD2	TGCGCCAGCAGCCTAGCGGGGGGGTCGGATGAGCAGTTCTTC	CASSLAGGSDEQFF
TRBV9	TRBJ2-3	few	-	TGTGCCAGCAGCGTCACCCTCTATAGCACAGATACGCAGTATTTT	CASSVTLYSTDTQYF
TRBV30	TRBJ2-4	-	TRBD1	TGTGCCTGGAAGACGACAGGGGGTTCCATTCAGTACTTC	CAWKTTGGSIQYF
TRBV10-3	TRBJ1-1	few	TRBD1	TGTGCCATCAGTGGAACCCAGACAGGGGGCCTAGAAGCTTTCTTT	CAISGTQTGGLEAFF
TRBV27	TRBJ2-1	few	-	TGTGCCAGCTCCGCCGGGACCGGGGTCCCTCCTCACAATGAGCAGTTCTTC	CASSAGTGVPPHNEQFF
TRBV6-6	TRBJ2-2	many	TRBD2	TGTGCCAGCAGCCCTAGCGGGGGGAACACCGGGGAGCTGTTTTTT	CASSPSGGNTGELFF
TRBV12-3/TRBV12-4	TRBJ2-5	-	-	TGTGCCAGCAGTTTCAGTTCAGGGATCGAGACCCAGTACTTC	CASSFSSGIETQYF
TRBV3-1	TRBJ2-5	many	TRBD2	TGTGCCAGCAGCCAAGAGTCTAGCGGGGACCAAGAGACCCAGTACTTC	CASSQESSGDQETQYF
TRBV25-1	TRBJ2-7	few	-	TGTGCCAGCAGTGAAGGGACAAGCTACGAGCAGTACTTC	CASSEGTSYEQYF
TRBV7-6	TRBJ2-1	few	-	TGTGCCAGCAGCCGTAGCCCGGTTGATGAGCAGTTCTTC	CASSRSPVDEQFF
TRBV11-3	TRBJ2-7	-	-	TGTGCCAGCAGCTCCGGAACGGGGGAGCAGTACTTC	CASSSGTGEQYF
TRBV7-2	TRBJ2-5	-	TRBD1	TGTGCCAGCAGCTCTCAGCAACAGGGGGCCGGAGAGACCCAGTACTTC	CASSSQQQGAGETQYF
TRBV7-9	TRBJ1-1	many	-	TGTGCCAGCAGCTTGGGTACCACTGAAGCTTTCTTT	CASSLGTTEAFF
TRBV27	TRBJ1-1	-	-	TGTGCCAGCTGCGTCAGCTTGAACACTGAAGCTTTCTTT	CASCVSLNTEAFF
TRBV11-2	TRBJ2-1	-	TRBD1	TGTGCCAGCAGCTTGGGCCGGACAGGGGTCAATGAGCAGTTCTTC	CASSLGRTGVNEQFF
TRBV9	TRBJ1-3	-	-	TGTGCCAGCAGCGTAGAGGGGGGGTACTCTGGAAACACCATATATTTT	CASSVEGGYSGNTIYF
TRBV29-1	TRBJ2-5	-	-	TGCAGCGTTGAGGCGGGGGCCCACAGGGAGACCCAGTACTTC	CSVEAGAHRETQYF
TRBV20-1	TRBJ1-5	many	-	TGCAGTGCTCGGCTCGAGGGGGTGAGTCAGCCCCAGCATTTT	CSARLEGVSQPQHF
TRBV24-1	TRBJ2-7	few	-	TGTGCCACCAGTGATACGGACGGGACCTATATATGTTACGAGCAGTACTTC	CATSDTDGTYICYEQYF
TRBV7-2	TRBJ2-4	-	TRBD1	TGTGCCAGCAGCAAGACAGGGGCCGTAAACATTCAGTACTTC	CASSKTGAVNIQYF
TRBV9	TRBJ2-3	many	TRBD2	TGTGCCAGCAGCGTCCTCGGGACTAGCGGGGGACCTCGGGGAGTGCAGTATTTT	CASSVLGTSGGPRGVQYF
TRBV10-3	TRBJ2-7	few	TRBD1	TGTGCCATCACCTTAGGACAGGGCTACGAGCAGTACTTC	CAITLGQGYEQYF
TRBV7-3	TRBJ2-2	few	TRBD2	TGTGCCAGCAACCCCGGGGGGTCGAACACCGGGGAGCTGTTTTTT	CASNPGGSNTGELFF
TRBV4-3	TRBJ2-5	few	-	TGCGCCAGCAGCCAAGATTCGGCAGTAGAAGAGACCCAGTACTTC	CASSQDSAVEETQYF
TRBV5-4	TRBJ1-1	-	-	TGTGCCAGCAGCCAGGGGCCCACTGAAGCTTTCTTT	CASSQGPTEAFF
TRBV7-2	TRBJ1-2	-	-	TGTGCCAGCAGCTCCAACCCAGGGACTGGCTACACCTTC	CASSSNPGTGYTF
TRBV5-1	TRBJ2-4	many	TRBD1	TGCGCCAGCAGCTTTTCGGGACAGATAAACATTCAGTACTTC	CASSFSGQINIQYF
TRBV3-1	TRBJ1-3	many	-	TGTGCCAGCAGCCAAGGGACAGCTGGAAACACCATATATTTT	CASSQGTAGNTIYF
TRBV9	TRBJ1-6	-	-	TGTGCCAGCAGCCCCCCCGGGGGCGAACCCCTCCACTTT	CASSPPGGEPLHF